Listed below are T cell receptor beta chains from one sample, sequenced in a study of T cell responses to AZD1222 COVID-19 vaccine. Profiling relied on immunoSEQ multiplex PCR, and the TCRdb table lists in-frame clones only, not all of them. The data contain approximately 120,000 clones, less than 90% of them seen just once; the ten biggest clones take up approximately 30%. The sequences come from peripheral blood, collected on day 0 of AZD1222 vaccination. The receptor set was obtained from an adult in good health. The CDR3 runs from the conserved cysteine through the conserved F or W. Each record gives: V gene, clone size, D gene, J gene, CDR3 DNA, CDR3 protein. A D gene is named only where the DNA matches it firmly. Where a row states a size, it is once, few, many or the class of an expanded clone; other rows omit it.

v_call: TRBV20-1; clone_size: -; d_call: -; j_call: TRBJ1-4; cdr3_nt: TGCAGTGCTAGGCCCAATGAAAAACTGTTTTTT; cdr3_aa: CSARPNEKLFF
v_call: TRBV5-1; clone_size: -; d_call: -; j_call: TRBJ2-7; cdr3_nt: TGCGCCAGCAGCTTGACACCGGACAGTGACTCCTACGAGCAGTACTTC; cdr3_aa: CASSLTPDSDSYEQYF
v_call: TRBV7-3; clone_size: -; d_call: -; j_call: TRBJ1-1; cdr3_nt: TGTGCCAGCAGCTCCCGGGGGGCCACTGAAGCTTTCTTT; cdr3_aa: CASSSRGATEAFF
v_call: TRBV10-2; clone_size: few; d_call: -; j_call: TRBJ1-5; cdr3_nt: TGCGCCAGCAGTGAATCCTCGGCGGGTAGCAATCAGCCCCAGCATTTT; cdr3_aa: CASSESSAGSNQPQHF
v_call: TRBV6-4; clone_size: -; d_call: -; j_call: TRBJ2-1; cdr3_nt: TGTGCCAGCAGCCGGGAGCCAGGGTCCCCTATCGACAATGAGCAGTTCTTC; cdr3_aa: CASSREPGSPIDNEQFF
v_call: TRBV10-1; clone_size: once; d_call: TRBD1; j_call: TRBJ1-6; cdr3_nt: TGCGCCAACCTAAACAGGGGATCTCATTCACCCCTCCACTTT; cdr3_aa: CANLNRGSHSPLHF
v_call: TRBV7-2; clone_size: -; d_call: -; j_call: TRBJ1-3; cdr3_nt: TGTGCCAGCAGCTTGTTAAACACCATATATTTT; cdr3_aa: CASSLLNTIYF
v_call: TRBV7-2; clone_size: -; d_call: -; j_call: TRBJ1-3; cdr3_nt: TGTGCCAGCAGCTTTCAAATCTCTGGAAACACCATATATTTT; cdr3_aa: CASSFQISGNTIYF
v_call: TRBV11-2; clone_size: -; d_call: -; j_call: TRBJ1-2; cdr3_nt: TGTGCCAGCAGCTTGGGTATTAGCGTGAAGGGCTACACCTTC; cdr3_aa: CASSLGISVKGYTF
v_call: TRBV12-3/TRBV12-4; clone_size: -; d_call: -; j_call: TRBJ1-2; cdr3_nt: TGTGCCAGCAGTTTTGACAAGAACTATGGCTACACCTTC; cdr3_aa: CASSFDKNYGYTF
v_call: TRBV5-6; clone_size: -; d_call: -; j_call: TRBJ2-2; cdr3_nt: TGTGCCAGCAGCTTCACGGCCGGGGAGCTGTTTTTT; cdr3_aa: CASSFTAGELFF
v_call: TRBV6-5; clone_size: -; d_call: -; j_call: TRBJ1-5; cdr3_nt: TGTGCCAGCAGAGCACAGGGAGGGAGGCAGCCCCAGCATTTT; cdr3_aa: CASRAQGGRQPQHF
v_call: TRBV15; clone_size: -; d_call: -; j_call: TRBJ2-1; cdr3_nt: TGTGCCACCAGCTCCTATGCGGGGCCTGGATCCTACAATGAGCAGTTCTTC; cdr3_aa: CATSSYAGPGSYNEQFF
v_call: TRBV3-1/TRBV3-2; clone_size: -; d_call: -; j_call: TRBJ1-2; cdr3_nt: TGTGCCAGCAGCCAGGGATATGGCTACACCTTC; cdr3_aa: CASSQGYGYTF
v_call: TRBV12-3/TRBV12-4; clone_size: -; d_call: -; j_call: TRBJ1-1; cdr3_nt: TGTGCCAGCAGTTTGTCTACGAACACTGAAGCTTTCTTT; cdr3_aa: CASSLSTNTEAFF
v_call: TRBV5-1; clone_size: -; d_call: -; j_call: TRBJ1-2; cdr3_nt: TGCGCCAGCAGCCCGACGGAGAACTATGGCTACACCTTC; cdr3_aa: CASSPTENYGYTF
v_call: TRBV19; clone_size: -; d_call: -; j_call: TRBJ1-1; cdr3_nt: TGTGCCTCCAAGGACCCTACCTGGAGCACTGAAGCTTTCTTT; cdr3_aa: CASKDPTWSTEAFF
v_call: TRBV11-3; clone_size: -; d_call: TRBD2; j_call: TRBJ2-3; cdr3_nt: TGTGCCAGCAGCCGAAACGCGATTAGCGGGGGGGCGGGAGATACGCAGTATTTT; cdr3_aa: CASSRNAISGGAGDTQYF
v_call: TRBV13; clone_size: -; d_call: -; j_call: TRBJ1-3; cdr3_nt: TGTGCCAGCAGCTTAGTCAGGGCTGGAAACACCATATATTTT; cdr3_aa: CASSLVRAGNTIYF
v_call: TRBV15; clone_size: few; d_call: -; j_call: TRBJ1-4; cdr3_nt: TGTGCCACCAGCAGTGGGACCCGTAATGAAAAACTGTTTTTT; cdr3_aa: CATSSGTRNEKLFF
v_call: TRBV29-1; clone_size: -; d_call: -; j_call: TRBJ2-1; cdr3_nt: TGCAGCGTTGAATCGATCTCCTACAATGAGCAGTTCTTC; cdr3_aa: CSVESISYNEQFF
v_call: TRBV4-2; clone_size: -; d_call: TRBD1; j_call: TRBJ2-1; cdr3_nt: TGTGCCAGCAGCCAAAACAGGGGTGGGGATACCTACAATGAGCAGTTCTTC; cdr3_aa: CASSQNRGGDTYNEQFF
v_call: TRBV2; clone_size: -; d_call: TRBD2; j_call: TRBJ2-4; cdr3_nt: TGTGCCAGCAGTGGGACTAGCGGGGGGCGGGAGAACATTCAGTACTTC; cdr3_aa: CASSGTSGGRENIQYF
v_call: TRBV29-1; clone_size: -; d_call: -; j_call: TRBJ1-1; cdr3_nt: TGCAGCGTTGAGGCTGGGGAAAACACTGAAGCTTTCTTT; cdr3_aa: CSVEAGENTEAFF
v_call: TRBV27; clone_size: -; d_call: TRBD1; j_call: TRBJ2-3; cdr3_nt: TGTGCCAGCAGTTTATCGAAGGGACAGGGCCCAGATACGCAGTATTTT; cdr3_aa: CASSLSKGQGPDTQYF
v_call: TRBV7-9; clone_size: few; d_call: -; j_call: TRBJ1-2; cdr3_nt: TGTGCCAGCAGCTTGGGGGGCAGCTATGGCTACACCTTC; cdr3_aa: CASSLGGSYGYTF
v_call: TRBV6-6; clone_size: -; d_call: TRBD1; j_call: TRBJ1-2; cdr3_nt: TGTGCCAGCAGTCCCACAGGGGGCTATGGCTACACCTTC; cdr3_aa: CASSPTGGYGYTF
v_call: TRBV24-1; clone_size: -; d_call: TRBD1; j_call: TRBJ2-7; cdr3_nt: TGTGCCACCAGTGAAGGGGGGACAGGGGGTAACTACGAGCAGTACTTC; cdr3_aa: CATSEGGTGGNYEQYF
v_call: TRBV3-1/TRBV3-2; clone_size: -; d_call: -; j_call: TRBJ2-1; cdr3_nt: TGTGCCAGCAGCCAAGATCTCACTAACAATGAGCAGTTCTTC; cdr3_aa: CASSQDLTNNEQFF
v_call: TRBV24-1; clone_size: -; d_call: -; j_call: TRBJ2-3; cdr3_nt: TGTGCCACCAGCCCGGGCTCCCCGGATACGCAGTATTTT; cdr3_aa: CATSPGSPDTQYF
v_call: TRBV11-2; clone_size: -; d_call: -; j_call: TRBJ2-5; cdr3_nt: TGTGCCAGCAGTTTCACTCGTCGAGGACCAAAATACTTC; cdr3_aa: CASSFTRRGPKYF
v_call: TRBV9; clone_size: -; d_call: TRBD2; j_call: TRBJ2-1; cdr3_nt: TGTGCCAGCAGCACGCTTCGTTCCAGCGGGGACAATGAGCAGTTCTTC; cdr3_aa: CASSTLRSSGDNEQFF
v_call: TRBV7-3; clone_size: few; d_call: TRBD1; j_call: TRBJ1-1; cdr3_nt: TGTGCCAGCAGCTCCCAGGGGGGGAACACTGAAGCTTTCTTT; cdr3_aa: CASSSQGGNTEAFF
v_call: TRBV29-1; clone_size: -; d_call: -; j_call: TRBJ2-5; cdr3_nt: TGCAGCGTCGACCAGCAAGAGACCCAGTACTTC; cdr3_aa: CSVDQQETQYF
v_call: TRBV19; clone_size: -; d_call: TRBD1; j_call: TRBJ1-2; cdr3_nt: TGTGCCAGTAGTAGGGTGGACAGGGTTGATGGCTACACCTTC; cdr3_aa: CASSRVDRVDGYTF
v_call: TRBV5-1; clone_size: once; d_call: -; j_call: TRBJ1-2; cdr3_nt: TGCGCCAGCAGCTCGGACCGCCCCAACTATGGCTACACCTTC; cdr3_aa: CASSSDRPNYGYTF
v_call: TRBV29-1; clone_size: -; d_call: -; j_call: TRBJ1-1; cdr3_nt: TGCAGCGTCCGCTGGGGAGGCACTGAAGCTTTCTTT; cdr3_aa: CSVRWGGTEAFF
v_call: TRBV3-1/TRBV3-2; clone_size: -; d_call: TRBD2; j_call: TRBJ2-2; cdr3_nt: TGTGCCAGCAGCCAGTTTACTAGCGGGAACACCGGGGAGCTGTTTTTT; cdr3_aa: CASSQFTSGNTGELFF
v_call: TRBV7-8; clone_size: -; d_call: -; j_call: TRBJ1-2; cdr3_nt: TGTGCCAGCAGCTTAGGGGACCGATCCTATGGCTACACCTTC; cdr3_aa: CASSLGDRSYGYTF
v_call: TRBV19; clone_size: -; d_call: TRBD2; j_call: TRBJ2-2; cdr3_nt: TGTGCCAGTAGTCTACTAGCGGGAAGTTCGGGGGAGCTGTTTTTT; cdr3_aa: CASSLLAGSSGELFF
v_call: TRBV18; clone_size: -; d_call: -; j_call: TRBJ2-3; cdr3_nt: TGTGCCAGCTCACCACCGGCGGCAGATACGCAGTATTTT; cdr3_aa: CASSPPAADTQYF
v_call: TRBV25-1; clone_size: few; d_call: -; j_call: TRBJ2-7; cdr3_nt: TGTGCCAGCAGTGCCACAGGGAACGAGCAGTACTTC; cdr3_aa: CASSATGNEQYF
v_call: TRBV7-9; clone_size: -; d_call: TRBD1; j_call: TRBJ2-7; cdr3_nt: TGTGCCAGCAGTTCGGGGGACAGGCCATACGAGCAGTACTTC; cdr3_aa: CASSSGDRPYEQYF
v_call: TRBV7-9; clone_size: -; d_call: -; j_call: TRBJ1-6; cdr3_nt: TGTGCCAGCAGCTTAGAGGGGGGGGTTAATTCACCCCTCCACTTT; cdr3_aa: CASSLEGGVNSPLHF
v_call: TRBV7-9; clone_size: -; d_call: -; j_call: TRBJ2-1; cdr3_nt: TGTGCCAGCAGCTTAGGGGTTGAGCAGTTCTTC; cdr3_aa: CASSLGVEQFF
v_call: TRBV7-2; clone_size: -; d_call: TRBD1; j_call: TRBJ1-2; cdr3_nt: TGTGCCAGCAGCCAGGGGGGGTTCTATGGCTACACCTTC; cdr3_aa: CASSQGGFYGYTF
v_call: TRBV5-1; clone_size: -; d_call: TRBD2; j_call: TRBJ2-5; cdr3_nt: TGCGCCAGCAGCTTGGCGGTGGGGCTAGCGGGGGCTGGGGAGACCCAGTACTTC; cdr3_aa: CASSLAVGLAGAGETQYF
v_call: TRBV5-1; clone_size: -; d_call: -; j_call: TRBJ1-1; cdr3_nt: TGCGCCAGCAGCTTCCAGAGTTTGGACACTGAAGCTTTCTTT; cdr3_aa: CASSFQSLDTEAFF
v_call: TRBV24-1; clone_size: -; d_call: -; j_call: TRBJ2-7; cdr3_nt: TGTGCCCCCGGACGAGGAGGGGGCCCCTACGAGCAGTACTTC; cdr3_aa: CAPGRGGGPYEQYF
v_call: TRBV27; clone_size: -; d_call: TRBD1; j_call: TRBJ2-2; cdr3_nt: TGTGCCAGCAGAGGACAGGGGGGAACAAACACCGGGGAGCTGTTTTTT; cdr3_aa: CASRGQGGTNTGELFF
v_call: TRBV12-3/TRBV12-4; clone_size: -; d_call: -; j_call: TRBJ1-1; cdr3_nt: TGTGCCAGCAGTTTTGGGGCCCGGGGGGAAGCTTTCTTT; cdr3_aa: CASSFGARGEAFF
v_call: TRBV5-1; clone_size: -; d_call: -; j_call: TRBJ2-7; cdr3_nt: TGCGCCAGCACCGCCGCCGGGACACTAAGCGAGCAGTACTTC; cdr3_aa: CASTAAGTLSEQYF
v_call: TRBV7-9; clone_size: -; d_call: -; j_call: TRBJ1-5; cdr3_nt: TGTGCCAGCAGCTTGGGGCAGTCGGGCAATCAGCCCCAGCATTTT; cdr3_aa: CASSLGQSGNQPQHF
v_call: TRBV7-3; clone_size: once; d_call: -; j_call: TRBJ2-3; cdr3_nt: TGTGCCAGCAGCTTAAGTTTGGCAGATACGCAGTATTTT; cdr3_aa: CASSLSLADTQYF